This T cell receptor beta chain emerged from a study of blood T cells in healthy people across ages. There were at least 5.5 micrograms of total RNA extracted from every sample. This clonotype has just a few counts. Its antigen is currently unknown. Using a J-beta primer mix together with a sample-barcoded 5' primer, a second PCR was run for about 6 to 12 cycles. Each cDNA molecule received a tag from a template-switch adaptor that had 12 random nucleotides. Using its own MiXCR run on the 5' RACE reads, TCRdb lists one record per CDR3 protein. The sample includes 1.5 million to 2 million distinct CDR3 sequences, roughly 52% of them seen just once. The CDR3 runs 16 residues. V was pared by 2 bases and J by 2 bases, with 14 bases between. Germline CDR1 and CDR2: LGHDT and YNNKEL (reference sequence). Study-level points and caveats: TCR beta diversity per million T cells fell roughly linearly with age.

The rearrangement links TRBV3-1 to TRBJ2-3; D might be TRBD2 (5 bases). The TCR comes from a middle-aged woman in good health. Sequenced sample: blood. In DNA form, the CDR3 reads TGTGCCAGCAGCCAACCCCGGACTTCAACCACAGATACGCAGTATTTT. This sequence encodes CASSQPRTSTTDTQYF.